The clone carrying this T cell receptor beta chain has at least ten counts. Its antigen is not identified. This record comes from a study of T-cell reconstitution after alpha-beta-depleted transplantation in children. Study-wide points: Several hundred expanded graft clones reportedly gave rise to the alpha-beta T cells present about two months after transplant. T-cell counts and diversity were attributed mostly to newly produced T cells one year after transplant. There were some patients whose high TCRbeta diversity at day 60 came from surviving recipient T cells and thymic progenitors.

The germline V gene encodes CDR1 SEHNR and CDR2 FQNEAQ (reference sequence). This CDR3 has 13 residues. Trimming pared 4 bases from V and 7 bases from J, leaving 14 bases between. Unique molecular identifiers were incorporated when the TCRbeta library was constructed. TCRdb re-called the PCR reads through MiXCR, storing one row per CDR3 protein. The sample contains 200,000 to 250,000 distinct CDR3 sequences, about 7% of which appear only once. This receptor was taken from a boy between 2 and 10 years old with acute lymphoblastic leukemia, due to receive a stem cell transplant. The genes are TRBV7-9 and TRBJ2-7; the D is unclear. The material sequenced was PBMCs, taken before TCRalphabeta/CD19-depleted stem cell transplant. Here the CDR3 DNA reads TGTGCCAGCAGCTCTTCCGAACAGAGGGAGCAGTACTTC. Its protein is CASSSSEQREQYF. The full variable domain, completed using reference TRBV7-9 and TRBJ2-7, is DTGVSQNPRHKITKRGQNVTFRCDPISEHNRLYWYRQTLGQGPEFLTYFQNEAQLEKSRLLSDRFSAERPKGSFSTLEIQRTEQGDSAMYLCASSSSEQREQYFGPGTRLTVT.